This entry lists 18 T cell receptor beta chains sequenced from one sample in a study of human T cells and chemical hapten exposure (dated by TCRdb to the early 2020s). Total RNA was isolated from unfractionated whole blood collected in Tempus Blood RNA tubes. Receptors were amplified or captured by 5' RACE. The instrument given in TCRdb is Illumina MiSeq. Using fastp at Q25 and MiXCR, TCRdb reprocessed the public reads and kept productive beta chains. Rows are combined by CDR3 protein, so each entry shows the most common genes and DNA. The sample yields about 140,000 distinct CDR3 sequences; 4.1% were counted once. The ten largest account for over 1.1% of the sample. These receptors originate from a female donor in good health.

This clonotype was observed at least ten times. CDR3 sequence (DNA): TGCGCCAGCTTCCGGGACAGGGGATACAATGAGCAGTTCTTC. Protein sequence: CASFRDRGYNEQFF. J is TRBJ2-1 and V is TRBV5-1; TRBD1 matches at 10 bases. V was clipped by 7 bases and J by 4 bases; unmatched bases: 5. The germline V gene has CDR1 SGHRS and CDR2 YFSETQ. CDR3 size: 14 residues. The complete variable domain, with remaining parts taken from reference TRBV5-1 and TRBJ2-1, reads KAGVTQTPRYLIKTRGQQVTLSCSPISGHRSVSWYQQTPGQGLQFLFEYFSETQRNKGNFPGRFSGRQFSNSRSEMNVSTLELGDSALYLCASFRDRGYNEQFFGPGTRLTVL.

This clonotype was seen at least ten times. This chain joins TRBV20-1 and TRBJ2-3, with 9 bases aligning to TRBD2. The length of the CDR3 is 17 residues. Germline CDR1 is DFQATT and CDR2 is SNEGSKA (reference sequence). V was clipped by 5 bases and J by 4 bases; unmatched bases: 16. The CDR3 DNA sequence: TGCAGTGCTGGGTACAAGCGGGGCGGGGGGGAGGCAGATACGCAGTATTTT. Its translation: CSAGYKRGGGEADTQYF.

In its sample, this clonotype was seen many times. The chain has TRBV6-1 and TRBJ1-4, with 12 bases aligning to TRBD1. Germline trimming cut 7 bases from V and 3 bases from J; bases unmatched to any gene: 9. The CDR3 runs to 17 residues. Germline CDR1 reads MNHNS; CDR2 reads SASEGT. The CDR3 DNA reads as TGTGCCAGCACGCCCCGGGACAGGGGGCGGCCTAATGAAAAACTGTTTTTT. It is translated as CASTPRDRGRPNEKLFF.

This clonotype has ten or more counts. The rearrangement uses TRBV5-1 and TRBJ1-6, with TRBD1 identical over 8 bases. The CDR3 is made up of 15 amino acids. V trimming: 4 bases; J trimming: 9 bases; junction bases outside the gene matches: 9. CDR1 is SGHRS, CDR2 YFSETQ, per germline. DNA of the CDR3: TGCGCCAGCAGCCCAGCAGACAGGGGATCTTCACCCCTCCACTTT. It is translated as CASSPADRGSSPLHF.

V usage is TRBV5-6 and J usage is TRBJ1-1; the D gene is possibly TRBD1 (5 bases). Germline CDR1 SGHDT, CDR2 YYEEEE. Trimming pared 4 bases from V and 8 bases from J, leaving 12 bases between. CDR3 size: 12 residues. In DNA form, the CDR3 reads TGTGCCAGCAGCGGGTTAGGGGCGGAAGCTTTCTTT. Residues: CASSGLGAEAFF.

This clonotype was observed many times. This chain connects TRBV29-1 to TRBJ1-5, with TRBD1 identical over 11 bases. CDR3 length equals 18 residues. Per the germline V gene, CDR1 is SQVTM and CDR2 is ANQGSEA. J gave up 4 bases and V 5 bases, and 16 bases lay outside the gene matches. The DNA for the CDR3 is TGCAGCGTTCACCGTCTTGCCGGGACAGGGGGAGCAAATCAGCCCCAGCATTTT. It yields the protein CSVHRLAGTGGANQPQHF. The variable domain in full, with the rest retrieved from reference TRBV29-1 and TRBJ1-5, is SAVISQKPSRDICQRGTSLTIQCQVDSQVTMMFWYRQQPGQSLTLIATANQGSEATYESGFVIDKFPISRPNLTFSTLTVSNMSPEDSSIYLCSVHRLAGTGGANQPQHFGDGTRLSIL.

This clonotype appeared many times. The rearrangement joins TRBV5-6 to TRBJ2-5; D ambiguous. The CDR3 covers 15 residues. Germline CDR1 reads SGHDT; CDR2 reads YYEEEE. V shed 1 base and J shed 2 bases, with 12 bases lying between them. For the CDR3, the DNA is TGTGCCAGCAGCTTGATTCTAAGGAAACAAGAGACCCAGTACTTC. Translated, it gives CASSLILRKQETQYF. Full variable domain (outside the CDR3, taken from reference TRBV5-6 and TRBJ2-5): DAGVTQSPTHLIKTRGQQVTLRCSPKSGHDTVSWYQQALGQGPQFIFQYYEEEERQRGNFPDRFSGHQFPNYSSELNVNALLLGDSALYLCASSLILRKQETQYFGPGTRLLVL.

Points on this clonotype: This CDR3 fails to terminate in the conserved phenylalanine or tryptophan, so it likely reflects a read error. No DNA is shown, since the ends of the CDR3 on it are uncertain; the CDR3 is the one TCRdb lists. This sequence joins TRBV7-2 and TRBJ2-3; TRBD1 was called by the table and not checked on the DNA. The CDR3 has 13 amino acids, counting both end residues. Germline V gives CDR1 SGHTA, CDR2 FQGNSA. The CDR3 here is CDRRQRGKDTQEG.

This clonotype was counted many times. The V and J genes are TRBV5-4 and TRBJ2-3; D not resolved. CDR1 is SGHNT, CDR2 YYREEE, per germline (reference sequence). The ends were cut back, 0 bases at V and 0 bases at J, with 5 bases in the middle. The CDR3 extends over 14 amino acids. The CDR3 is CASSLEPSTDTQYF. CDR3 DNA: TGTGCCAGCAGCTTGGAACCTAGCACAGATACGCAGTATTTT.

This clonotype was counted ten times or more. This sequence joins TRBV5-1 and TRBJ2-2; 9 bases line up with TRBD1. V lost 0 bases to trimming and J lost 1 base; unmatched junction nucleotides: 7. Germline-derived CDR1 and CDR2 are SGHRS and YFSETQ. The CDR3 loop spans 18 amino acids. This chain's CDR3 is CASSLVPVGQGNTGELFF. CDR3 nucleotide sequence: TGCGCCAGCAGCTTGGTGCCCGTGGGACAGGGGAACACCGGGGAGCTGTTTTTT.

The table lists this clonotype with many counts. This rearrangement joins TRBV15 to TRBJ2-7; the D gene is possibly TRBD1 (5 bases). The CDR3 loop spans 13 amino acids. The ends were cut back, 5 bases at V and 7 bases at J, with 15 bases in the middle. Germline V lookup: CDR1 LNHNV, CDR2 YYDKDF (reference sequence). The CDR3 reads CATSARAKGEQYF. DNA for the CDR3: TGTGCCACCAGCGCCAGGGCGAAGGGGGAGCAGTACTTC.

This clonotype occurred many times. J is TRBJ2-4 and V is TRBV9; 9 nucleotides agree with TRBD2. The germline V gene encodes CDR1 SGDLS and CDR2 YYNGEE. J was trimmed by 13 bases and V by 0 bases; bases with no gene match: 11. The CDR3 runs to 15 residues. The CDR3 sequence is CASSVGASGATGQYF. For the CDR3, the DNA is TGTGCCAGCAGCGTAGGGGCTAGCGGGGCGACAGGCCAGTACTTC.

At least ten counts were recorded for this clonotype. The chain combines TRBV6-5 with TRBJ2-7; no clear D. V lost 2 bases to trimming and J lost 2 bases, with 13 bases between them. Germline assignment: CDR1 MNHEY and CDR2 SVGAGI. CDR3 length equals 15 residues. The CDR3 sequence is CASSYNSYPTYEQYF. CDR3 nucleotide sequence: TGTGCCAGCAGTTACAATAGCTACCCGACCTACGAGCAGTACTTC.

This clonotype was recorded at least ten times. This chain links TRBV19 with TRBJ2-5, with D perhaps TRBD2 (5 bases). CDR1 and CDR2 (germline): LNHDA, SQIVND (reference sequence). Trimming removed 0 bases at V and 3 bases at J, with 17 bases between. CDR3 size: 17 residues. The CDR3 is CASSIDLSAGIEETQYF. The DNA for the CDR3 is TGTGCCAGTAGTATAGATCTGAGCGCGGGCATTGAAGAGACCCAGTACTTC.

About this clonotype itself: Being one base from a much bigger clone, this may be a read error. In nucleotides, the CDR3 is TGTGCCAGCAGTGGGGGAGAAGAAGCTTTCTTT. Translation: CASSGGEEAFF. The chain uses TRBV2 and TRBJ1-1; D gene unclear. V shed 4 bases and J shed 8 bases, with 8 bases lying between them. The CDR3 has 11 amino acids. Germline CDR1 and CDR2: SNHLY and FYNNEI.

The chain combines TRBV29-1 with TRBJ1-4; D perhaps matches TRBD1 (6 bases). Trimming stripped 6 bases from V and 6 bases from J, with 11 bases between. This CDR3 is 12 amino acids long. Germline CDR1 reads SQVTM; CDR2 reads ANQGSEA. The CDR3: CSVAGADEKLFF. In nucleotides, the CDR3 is TGCAGCGTGGCGGGGGCGGATGAAAAACTGTTTTTT.

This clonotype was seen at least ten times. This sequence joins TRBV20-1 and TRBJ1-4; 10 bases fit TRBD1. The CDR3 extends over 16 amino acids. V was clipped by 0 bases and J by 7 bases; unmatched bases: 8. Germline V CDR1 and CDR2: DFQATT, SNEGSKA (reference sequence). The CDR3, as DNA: TGCAGTGCTAGAGATGGCGGGACAGGGGCGGCTGAAAAACTGTTTTTT. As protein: CSARDGGTGAAEKLFF.

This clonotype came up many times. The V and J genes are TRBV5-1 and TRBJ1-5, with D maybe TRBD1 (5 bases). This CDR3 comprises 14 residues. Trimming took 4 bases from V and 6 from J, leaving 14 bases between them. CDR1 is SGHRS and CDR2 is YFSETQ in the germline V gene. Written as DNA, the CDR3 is TGCGCCAGCAGCCCGGGGCCGAGGGGTCAGCCCCAGCATTTT. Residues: CASSPGPRGQPQHF.